Below are 30 T cell receptor beta chains sequenced from a single sample in a study of CD8 T cells in ankylosing spondylitis. TCRdb reprocessed the 5' RACE reads with MiXCR, giving one entry per CDR3 protein. This sample has around 180,000 distinct CDR3 sequences, with 18% found just once. Specimen: blood, either unsorted or a sorted T cell fraction (not recorded which). The source of these receptors is a male donor aged 10 to 30 with ankylosing spondylitis or in good health (not recorded which).

The rearrangement uses TRBV20-1 and TRBJ2-1; no reliable D call. The CDR3 sequence is 16 residues long. Trimming removed 5 bases from V and 0 bases from J, with 17 bases in between. CDR1 is DFQATT and CDR2 is SNEGSKA in the germline V gene (reference sequence). Written as DNA, the CDR3 is TGCAGTGCTCCCCAGTATAGTTCCAGCTCCTACAATGAGCAGTTCTTC. Amino acid sequence: CSAPQYSSSSYNEQFF.

This clonotype was seen at least ten times. The rearrangement joins TRBV9 to TRBJ1-1; D gene unclear. Trimming stripped 0 bases from V and 0 bases from J, with 6 bases between. Germline CDR1 and CDR2: SGDLS and YYNGEE. The CDR3 sequence is 14 residues long. CDR3 bases: TGTGCCAGCAGCGTAGGCAGAGTGAACACTGAAGCTTTCTTT. This codes for CASSVGRVNTEAFF.

The sample holds many counts of this clonotype. The chain has TRBV5-1 and TRBJ2-3; D remains unclear. Deletions cut 0 bases from V and 5 bases from J, with 10 bases between. Germline V gene data show CDR1 as SGHRS and CDR2 as YFSETQ. CDR3 length: 14 residues. CDR3: CASSLEFGGDTQYF. CDR3 bases: TGCGCCAGCAGCTTGGAGTTTGGCGGAGATACGCAGTATTTT.

This clonotype has only a few counts. The rearrangement uses TRBV3-1 and TRBJ2-3; the match to TRBD2 covers 8 bases. The germline gives CDR1 LGHDT, CDR2 YNNKEL (reference sequence). J was trimmed by 4 bases and V by 1 base; bases with no gene match: 7. This CDR3 is built from 16 residues. This chain's CDR3 is CASSQGSSGNSDTQYF. CDR3 in DNA: TGTGCCAGCAGCCAAGGGAGTAGCGGGAACTCAGATACGCAGTATTTT.

There are many counts of this clonotype. The gene calls are TRBV27 and TRBJ1-5, with TRBD1 matching 9 bases. This CDR3 contains 12 residues. CDR1 is MNHEY, CDR2 SMNVEV, per germline (reference sequence). V lost 5 bases to trimming and J lost 15 bases; unmatched junction nucleotides: 8. The CDR3 region has the DNA TGTGCCAGCAGTCCCCGGACAGGGGAGGCGCATTTT. Translation gives CASSPRTGEAHF.

This clonotype has a count of ten or more. V usage is TRBV6-2 or TRBV6-3 and J usage is TRBJ1-1, with D tentatively TRBD1 (5 bases). The V and J ends lost 2 bases and 0 bases respectively, with 10 bases between them. Germline CDR1 is MNHEY and CDR2 is SVGEGT. The CDR3 has 15 amino acids. The CDR3 is CASSYGRGLNTEAFF. CDR3 nucleotides: TGTGCCAGCAGTTACGGAAGGGGTTTGAACACTGAAGCTTTCTTT.

This clonotype was detected many times. CDR3 nucleotides: TGTGCCAGCAGCCAAGACAGGAACGAGCAGTACTTC. Translation gives CASSQDRNEQYF. The chain carries TRBV12-3 or TRBV12-4 and TRBJ2-7, with D perhaps matching TRBD1 (6 bases). The CDR3 contains 12 residues. Between the trimmed V and J ends, which lost 6 bases and 5 bases, there was a span of 11 bases.

This clonotype was observed a handful of times. V and J are TRBV20-1 and TRBJ2-1; TRBD1 might be the D (6 bases). The germline CDR1 and CDR2 sequences are DFQATT and SNEGSKA (reference sequence). With 5 bases removed from V and 8 bases from J, the gap between germline ends came to 22 bases. The CDR3 is 15 residues long. CDR3 coding DNA: TGCAGTGCTCGGACAGCCCTGATGGGTGTCTATGAGCAGTTCTTC. Translation: CSARTALMGVYEQFF.

This clonotype has ten or more counts. This chain links TRBV12-3 or TRBV12-4 with TRBJ2-3, with TRBD2 matching 10 bases. The CDR3 consists of 12 residues. V lost 4 bases, J lost 10 bases, and 2 bases stayed unmatched. The CDR3, as DNA: TGTGCCAGCAGTTCCAGCGGGAGGGCGCAGTATTTT. Protein: CASSSSGRAQYF.

This clonotype was seen ten or more times. The DNA of the CDR3 is TGTGCCAGCAGTGACAGGGGGACGAACACCGGGGAGCTGTTTTTT. It specifies CASSDRGTNTGELFF. The rearrangement joins TRBV6-4 to TRBJ2-2; D may be TRBD1 (6 bases). Trimming cost V 2 bases and J 0 bases, with 7 bases left between them. Germline-derived CDR1 and CDR2 are MRHNA and SNTAGT. This CDR3 contains 15 residues.

This rearrangement joins TRBV19 to TRBJ2-6; no clear D gene. V was trimmed by 9 bases and J by 2 bases, leaving 8 bases between them. The germline V gene encodes CDR1 LNHDA and CDR2 SQIVND (reference sequence). CDR3 length: 13 residues. The CDR3 sequence is CASLGPGANVLTF. The CDR3 DNA reads as TGTGCCAGCCTGGGCCCTGGGGCCAACGTCCTGACTTTC.

This clonotype was seen a handful of times. The rearrangement joins TRBV14 to TRBJ2-1; TRBD2 matches 10 bases. Germline V lookup: CDR1 SGHDN, CDR2 FVKESK. V dropped 1 base and J dropped 3; count of bases not matched to a gene: 6. This CDR3 is 17 amino acids long. In DNA form, the CDR3 reads TGTGCCAGCAGCCAAGGGTCCGGGACTAGCGACTACAATGAGCAGTTCTTC. It translates to CASSQGSGTSDYNEQFF.

In this sample, this clonotype turned up many times. The rearrangement uses TRBV5-1 and TRBJ1-2; TRBD1 is a possible D gene (6 bases). Trimming left V 0 bases short and J 4 bases short, with 13 bases between. The length of the CDR3 is 15 residues. CDR1 is SGHRS, CDR2 YFSETQ, per germline. The CDR3 sequence: CASSLEQGIIYGYTF. The CDR3 DNA is TGCGCCAGCAGCTTGGAACAGGGTATTATCTATGGCTACACCTTC.

This clonotype was detected ten times or more. This sequence joins TRBV7-2 and TRBJ1-6; weak D call: TRBD1 (5 bases). The ends were cut back, 5 bases at V and 7 bases at J, with 12 bases in the middle. The CDR3 is made up of 14 amino acids. In germline, CDR1 is SGHTA, CDR2 FQGNSA. The CDR3 reads CASSRDGFNSPLHF. The CDR3 DNA reads TGTGCCAGCAGCCGGGACGGCTTCAATTCACCCCTCCACTTT.

The genes are TRBV20-1 and TRBJ2-5, with D hard to call. V was cut by 0 bases and J by 4 bases, with 9 bases left in between. CDR3 length equals 13 residues. CDR1 and CDR2 (germline): DFQATT, SNEGSKA (reference sequence). In DNA, the CDR3 is TGCAGTGCTAGAGATCGATGGGGAGAGACCCAGTACTTC. Translation: CSARDRWGETQYF.

This clonotype came up many times. The J gene is TRBJ2-1, the V gene TRBV29-1, with 9 bases identical to TRBD2. J gave up 7 bases and V 5 bases, and 6 bases lay outside the gene matches. The CDR3 covers 13 residues. Germline CDR1 and CDR2: SQVTM and ANQGSEA. CDR3 nucleotides: TGCAGCGTTCGACTAGCGGATATAAATGAGCAGTTCTTC. It specifies CSVRLADINEQFF.

This clonotype showed up many times. This rearrangement joins TRBV12-3 or TRBV12-4 to TRBJ1-2, with TRBD1 as a possible D gene (5 bases). V was cut by 4 bases and J by 3 bases, with 12 bases left in between. The CDR3 spans 14 residues. Here the CDR3 reads CASSSTTGHYGYTF. The CDR3 coding sequence is TGTGCCAGCAGTTCCACGACGGGACACTATGGCTACACCTTC.

This clonotype was picked up a small number of times. The chain recombines TRBV11-2 with TRBJ2-1; D gene ambiguous. The V end lost 4 bases, the J end lost 0 bases, and 13 bases lay between the germline ends. This CDR3 has 16 amino acids. Germline CDR1 SGHAT, CDR2 FQNNGV. In DNA form, the CDR3 reads TGTGCCAGCAGCTATGACTCGATAAACTCCTACAATGAGCAGTTCTTC. Translated: CASSYDSINSYNEQFF.

This clonotype was seen ten or more times. V is TRBV10-1 and J is TRBJ2-7; maybe TRBD1 (5 bases). V was cut by 9 bases and J by 2 bases, with 17 bases left in between. The CDR3 extends over 14 amino acids. Germline V gene sequence: CDR1 WNHNN, CDR2 SYGVQD (reference sequence). The CDR3 DNA follows: TGCGCCAGTAAAATCAGGGCTGGCGCCTACGAGCAGTACGTC. Its translation is CASKIRAGAYEQYV.

By sample fraction, this clonotype is medium-sized. This chain links TRBV12-3 or TRBV12-4 with TRBJ2-3; unclear D gene. This CDR3 has 14 amino acids. The V gene lost 3 bases and the J gene lost 0 bases, with 7 bases spanning the gap. The CDR3 sequence is CASSFHQSTDTQYF. DNA of the CDR3: TGTGCCAGCAGTTTTCATCAAAGCACAGATACGCAGTATTTT.

The chain couples TRBV7-2 to TRBJ2-3; 8 bases are shared with TRBD2. With V trimmed by 8 bases and J by 4 bases, 14 bases remained unmatched. Germline values: CDR1 SGHTA, CDR2 FQGNSA. The CDR3 covers 16 residues. CDR3 in amino acids: CASRSGRGGSPDTQYF. The CDR3 DNA reads as TGTGCCAGCCGGTCCGGGAGGGGCGGGAGTCCAGATACGCAGTATTTT.

The gene calls are TRBV30 and TRBJ2-1; D gene uncertain. V was pared by 8 bases and J by 7 bases, with 3 bases between. This CDR3 comprises 8 residues. Germline V lookup: CDR1 GTSNPN, CDR2 SVGIG (reference sequence). The CDR3 DNA is TGTGCCGCTAATGAGCAGTTCTTC. This sequence encodes CAANEQFF.

This clonotype occurred many times. The V and J genes are TRBV20-1 and TRBJ2-4; 12 bases are a match to TRBD1. Germline CDR1 is DFQATT and CDR2 is SNEGSKA (reference sequence). V gave up 5 bases and J gave up 4 bases; unmatched junction bases: 3. The CDR3 length is 14 residues. This CDR3 reads CSARDRGQKNIQYF. CDR3 sequence (DNA): TGCAGTGCTCGGGACAGGGGGCAGAAAAACATTCAGTACTTC.

The CDR3 loop reads CSARDPRGLKNTEAFF. The CDR3 DNA reads as TGCAGTGCTAGAGATCCCAGGGGTTTGAAGAACACTGAAGCTTTCTTT. V usage is TRBV20-1 and J usage is TRBJ1-1; perhaps TRBD1 as D (6 bases). The CDR3 contains 16 residues. V was pared by 0 bases and J by 1 base, with 15 bases between. Germline assignment: CDR1 DFQATT and CDR2 SNEGSKA (reference sequence).

This clonotype has ten or more counts. The chain links TRBV10-2 to TRBJ2-1; no firm D call. Deletions cut 3 bases from V and 4 bases from J, with 10 bases between. The CDR3 has 14 amino acids. Germline V CDR1 and CDR2: WSHSY, SAAADI. The CDR3 DNA sequence: TGCGCCAGCAGTGACGGTCGGGTGTACAATGAGCAGTTCTTC. Residues: CASSDGRVYNEQFF.

The sample holds many counts of this clonotype. This chain joins TRBV3-1 and TRBJ2-7; D tentatively fits TRBD1 or TRBD2 (5 bases each). The V gene lost 3 bases and the J gene lost 5 bases, with 17 bases spanning the gap. The CDR3 extends over 15 amino acids. Germline lookup yields CDR1 LGHDT and CDR2 YNNKEL (reference sequence). The CDR3 region is CASSHWGQGEDEQYF. CDR3 coding DNA: TGTGCCAGCAGCCACTGGGGCCAGGGAGAGGACGAGCAGTACTTC.

This clonotype was found many times. The V gene is TRBV24-1, the J gene TRBJ2-5, with unresolved D. With 3 bases removed from V and 2 bases from J, the gap between germline ends came to 3 bases. From germline, CDR1 is KGHDR and CDR2 SFDVKD. The CDR3 sequence is 12 residues long. The DNA of the CDR3 is TGTGCCACCAGTGATCTACAAGAGACCCAGTACTTC. Residues: CATSDLQETQYF.

This clonotype was seen a handful of times. V and J are TRBV7-2 and TRBJ1-2; D is perhaps TRBD1 (5 bases). The germline gives CDR1 SGHTA, CDR2 FQGNSA. This CDR3 has 14 amino acids. V lost 2 bases, J lost 7 bases, and 14 bases lay in between. CDR3: CASSLFYGASGYTF. The CDR3 nucleotides are TGTGCCAGCAGCTTATTTTACGGGGCGAGTGGCTACACCTTC.

In its sample, this clonotype was seen many times. The V call is TRBV12-3 or TRBV12-4, the J call TRBJ2-1, with D unclear. The CDR3 has 14 residues. V gave up 6 bases and J gave up 2 bases, with 11 bases separating them. The CDR3: CASRGGGAYNEQFF. The CDR3 nucleotides are TGTGCCAGCAGGGGCGGCGGAGCCTACAATGAGCAGTTCTTC.

The rearrangement joins TRBV5-5 to TRBJ2-7; perhaps TRBD2 as D (5 bases). Per germline, CDR1 SGHKS and CDR2 YYEKEE (reference sequence). This CDR3 region has 14 residues. V was clipped by 4 bases and J by 6 bases, with 17 bases between them. DNA of the CDR3: TGTGCCAGCAGCCAAAACGGGATTTCGGGCGAGCAGTACTTC. The encoded protein is CASSQNGISGEQYF.